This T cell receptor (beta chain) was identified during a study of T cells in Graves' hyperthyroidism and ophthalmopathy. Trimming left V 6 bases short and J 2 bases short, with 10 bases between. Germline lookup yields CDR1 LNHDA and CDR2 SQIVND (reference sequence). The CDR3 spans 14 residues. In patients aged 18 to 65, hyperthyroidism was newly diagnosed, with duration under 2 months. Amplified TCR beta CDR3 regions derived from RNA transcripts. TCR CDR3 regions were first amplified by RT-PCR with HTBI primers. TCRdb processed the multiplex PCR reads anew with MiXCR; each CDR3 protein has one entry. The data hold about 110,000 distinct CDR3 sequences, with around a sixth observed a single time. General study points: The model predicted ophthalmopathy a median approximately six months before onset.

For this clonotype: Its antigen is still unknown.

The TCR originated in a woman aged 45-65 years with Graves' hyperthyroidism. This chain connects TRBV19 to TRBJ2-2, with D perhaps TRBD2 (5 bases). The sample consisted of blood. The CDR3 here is CASRGRANTGELFF. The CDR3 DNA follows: TGTGCCAGTAGAGGGAGAGCAAACACCGGGGAGCTGTTTTTT.